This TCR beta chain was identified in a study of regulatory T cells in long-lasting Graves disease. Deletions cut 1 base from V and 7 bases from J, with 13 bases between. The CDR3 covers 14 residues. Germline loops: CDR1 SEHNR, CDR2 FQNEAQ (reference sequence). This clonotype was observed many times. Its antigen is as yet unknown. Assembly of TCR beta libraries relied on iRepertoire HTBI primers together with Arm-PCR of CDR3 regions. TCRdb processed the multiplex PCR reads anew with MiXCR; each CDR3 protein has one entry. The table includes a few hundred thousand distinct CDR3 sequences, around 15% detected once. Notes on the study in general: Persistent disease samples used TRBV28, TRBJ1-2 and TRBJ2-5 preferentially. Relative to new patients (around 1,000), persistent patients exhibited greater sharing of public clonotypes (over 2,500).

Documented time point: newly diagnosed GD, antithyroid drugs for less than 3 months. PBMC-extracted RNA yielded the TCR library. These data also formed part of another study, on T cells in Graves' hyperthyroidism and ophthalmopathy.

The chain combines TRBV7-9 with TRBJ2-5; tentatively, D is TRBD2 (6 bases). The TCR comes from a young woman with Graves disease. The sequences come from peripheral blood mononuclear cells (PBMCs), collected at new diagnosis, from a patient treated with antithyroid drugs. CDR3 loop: CASSLGTDYGTQYF. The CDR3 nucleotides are TGTGCCAGCAGCTTAGGGACGGACTATGGGACCCAGTACTTC. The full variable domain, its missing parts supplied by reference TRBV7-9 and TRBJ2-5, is DTGVSQNPRHKITKRGQNVTFRCDPISEHNRLYWYRQTLGQGPEFLTYFQNEAQLEKSRLLSDRFSAERPKGSFSTLEIQRTEQGDSAMYLCASSLGTDYGTQYFGPGTRLLVL.